This entry concerns a single TCR beta chain. The antigen is undetermined. This sample is drawn from a study of shared clonotypes between healthy human individuals. Study-wide points: When compared with the clonotypes that were shared by all four sorted-subset donors, the non-shared clonotypes turned out to have lower generation probabilities.

At deep level, the assay was performed. Profiled with immunoSEQ multiplex PCR; TCRdb holds only in-frame clones, not every one. The data show around 2.5 million clones, approximately 93% seen once. This CDR3 is built from 16 residues. Deletions cut 3 bases from V and 2 bases from J, with 15 bases between. Germline V CDR1 and CDR2: SGHTA, FQGNSA. A CD45RA+ naive subset and a CD45RA-negative memory subset were split from CD4+ cells. Sequenced material: naive CD4+ T cells from PBMCs. The sample's subset: CD45RA+ positively selected. V gene TRBV7-2 combines with J gene TRBJ2-3; D remains unclear. This TCR derives from a man aged 18 to 29 in good health. Some clones in this sample may be carry-over from other donors' samples. CDR3 protein: CASSLNRIQYTDTQYF. For the CDR3, the DNA is TGTGCCAGCAGCTTGAACCGGATACAGTACACAGATACGCAGTATTTT.